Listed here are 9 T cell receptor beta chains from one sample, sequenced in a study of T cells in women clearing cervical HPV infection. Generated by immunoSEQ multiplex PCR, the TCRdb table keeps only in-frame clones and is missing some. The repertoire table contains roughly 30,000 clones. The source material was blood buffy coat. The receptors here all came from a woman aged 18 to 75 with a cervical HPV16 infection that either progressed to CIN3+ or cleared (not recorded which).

CDR3 protein: CSATEGTSYEQFF. The DNA read from the CDR3 is TGCAGTGCTACCGAAGGGACTAGTTATGAG. J is TRBJ2-1 and V is TRBV20-1; 8 nucleotides match TRBD2. Coverage ceases 3 residues before the CDR3 finishes, and the germline J gene fills in the end. Trimming at V came to 4 bases and at J to 8 bases, leaving 7 bases not matched to a gene. Germline CDR1 DFQATT, CDR2 SNEGSKA (reference sequence). This CDR3 is 13 amino acids long.

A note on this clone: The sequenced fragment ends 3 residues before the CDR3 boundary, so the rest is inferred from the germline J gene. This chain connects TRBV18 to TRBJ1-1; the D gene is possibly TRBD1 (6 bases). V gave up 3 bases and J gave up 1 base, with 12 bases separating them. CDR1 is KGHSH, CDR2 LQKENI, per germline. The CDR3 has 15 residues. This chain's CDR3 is CASSPDSRRNTEAFF. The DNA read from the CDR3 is TGTGCCAGCTCACCGGACAGCAGGAGGAACACTGAA.

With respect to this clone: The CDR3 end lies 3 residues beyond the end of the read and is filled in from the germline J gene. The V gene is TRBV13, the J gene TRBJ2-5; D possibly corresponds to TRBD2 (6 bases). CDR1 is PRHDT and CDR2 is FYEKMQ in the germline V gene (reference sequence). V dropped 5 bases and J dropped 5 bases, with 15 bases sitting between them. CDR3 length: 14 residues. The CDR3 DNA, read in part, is TGTGCCAGCAGCCTACGCGGGGTTGGGGAGACC. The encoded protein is CASSLRGVGET. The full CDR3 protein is CASSLRGVGETQYF.

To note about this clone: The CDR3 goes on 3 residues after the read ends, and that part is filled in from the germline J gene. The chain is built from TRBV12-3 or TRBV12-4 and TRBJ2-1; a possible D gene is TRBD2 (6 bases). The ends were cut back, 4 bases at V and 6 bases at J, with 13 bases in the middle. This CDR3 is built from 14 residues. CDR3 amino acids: CASSSASVFNEQFF. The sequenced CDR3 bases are TGTGCCAGCAGTTCGGCTAGCGTATTCAATGAG.

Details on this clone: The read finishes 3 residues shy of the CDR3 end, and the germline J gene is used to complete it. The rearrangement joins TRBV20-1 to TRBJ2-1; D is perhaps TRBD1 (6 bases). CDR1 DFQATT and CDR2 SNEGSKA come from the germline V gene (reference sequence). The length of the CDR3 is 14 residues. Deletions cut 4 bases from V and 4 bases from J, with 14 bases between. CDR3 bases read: TGCAGTGCTACCTCCGGGACAACGTACAATGAG. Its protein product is CSATSGTTYNE. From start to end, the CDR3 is CSATSGTTYNEQFF.

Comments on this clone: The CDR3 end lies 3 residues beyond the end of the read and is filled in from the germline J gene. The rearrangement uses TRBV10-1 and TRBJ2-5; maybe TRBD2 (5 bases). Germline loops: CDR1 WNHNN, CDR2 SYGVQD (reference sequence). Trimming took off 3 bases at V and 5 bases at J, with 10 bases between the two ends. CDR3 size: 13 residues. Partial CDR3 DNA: TGCGCCAGCAGTGAAATCGAGGGCGAGACC. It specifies CASSEIEGET. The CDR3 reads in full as CASSEIEGETQYF.

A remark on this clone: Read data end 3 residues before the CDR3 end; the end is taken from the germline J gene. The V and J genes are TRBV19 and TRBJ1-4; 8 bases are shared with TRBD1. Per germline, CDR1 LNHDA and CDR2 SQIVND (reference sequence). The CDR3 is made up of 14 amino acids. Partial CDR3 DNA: TGTGCCAGTAGCCAACAGGGGGTTAATTCACCA. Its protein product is CASSQQGVNSP. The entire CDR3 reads CASSQQGVNSPLFF. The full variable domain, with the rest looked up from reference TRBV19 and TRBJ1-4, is DGGITQSPKYLFRKEGQNVTLSCEQNLNHDAMYWYRQDPGQGLRLIYYSQIVNDFQKGDIAEGYSVSREKKESFPLTVTSAQKNPTAFYLCASSQQGVNSPLFFGSGTQLSVL.

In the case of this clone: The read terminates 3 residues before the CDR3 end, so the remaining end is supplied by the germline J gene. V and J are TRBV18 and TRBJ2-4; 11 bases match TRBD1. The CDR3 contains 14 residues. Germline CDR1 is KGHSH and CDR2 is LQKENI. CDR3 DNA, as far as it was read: TGTGCCAGCTCACCGGGACAGGGGACAGGGGGT. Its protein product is CASSPGQGTGG. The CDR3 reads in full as CASSPGQGTGGQYF.

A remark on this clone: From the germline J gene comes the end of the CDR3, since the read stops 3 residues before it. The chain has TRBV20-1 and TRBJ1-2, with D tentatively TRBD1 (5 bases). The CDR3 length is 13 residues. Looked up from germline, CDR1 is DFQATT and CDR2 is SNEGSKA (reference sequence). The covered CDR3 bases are TGCAGTGCTAGTTACAGGACCCAGTGGGGC. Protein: CSASYRTQWG. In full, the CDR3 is CSASYRTQWGYTF.